The entry that follows covers one TCR beta chain sequence. Its antigen is not identified. In the original processing: ImmunoSEQ sequences covered only the junction and lacked quality scores; filtering therefore differed. Sequenced by immunoSEQ multiplex PCR; TCRdb stores in-frame clones only, minus some. V and J calls plus clone size are reproduced from that table; the DNA served to infer D and trimming. Of 550,000 to 850,000 clones listed, roughly 72% were seen once; the top ten hold under 2%. These data belong to a study of shared clonotypes between healthy human individuals. This CDR3 has 20 residues. V dropped 3 bases and J dropped 6 bases, with 30 bases sitting between them. Germline loops: CDR1 SGHVS, CDR2 FNYEAQ. Notes on the study in general: Naive subsets generally had larger estimated richness than memory subsets. In several donors, approximately 5% of naive CD4 clonotypes appeared in common.

The origin of this receptor is a woman aged 30 to 39 in good health. Sequencing input: memory CD4+ T cells sorted from blood. Subset described: CD45RA-negative fraction. The V and J genes are TRBV7-6 and TRBJ2-1; D ambiguous. CDR3 bases: TGTGCCAGCAGCTTGCCTGACAAGAGCTTCTATGCCCCCTTGAGCAATGAGCAGTTCTTC. Its protein product is CASSLPDKSFYAPLSNEQFF.